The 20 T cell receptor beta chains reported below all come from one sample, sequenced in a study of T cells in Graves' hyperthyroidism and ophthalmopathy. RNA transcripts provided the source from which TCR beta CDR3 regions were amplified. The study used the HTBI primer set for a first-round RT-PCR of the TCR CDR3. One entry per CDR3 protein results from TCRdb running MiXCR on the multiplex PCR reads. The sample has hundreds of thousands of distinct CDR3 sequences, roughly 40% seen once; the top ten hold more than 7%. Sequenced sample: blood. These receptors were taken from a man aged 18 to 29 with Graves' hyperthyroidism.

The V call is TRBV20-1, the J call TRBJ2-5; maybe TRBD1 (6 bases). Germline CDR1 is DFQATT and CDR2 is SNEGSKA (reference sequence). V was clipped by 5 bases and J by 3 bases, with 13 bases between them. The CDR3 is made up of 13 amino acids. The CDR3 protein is CSAGTGHKETQYF. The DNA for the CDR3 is TGCAGTGCTGGAACGGGACATAAAGAGACCCAGTACTTC.

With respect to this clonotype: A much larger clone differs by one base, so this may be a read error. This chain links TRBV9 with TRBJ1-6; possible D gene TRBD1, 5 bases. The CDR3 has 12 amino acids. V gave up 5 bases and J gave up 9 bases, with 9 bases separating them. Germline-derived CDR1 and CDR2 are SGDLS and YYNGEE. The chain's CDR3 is CASRAGTSPLHF. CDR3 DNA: TGTGCCAGCAGGGCAGGGACTTCACCCCTCCACTTT.

As DNA, the CDR3 is TGTGCCACCAGCAGGGACCGACTAGCGGACTCCTACGAGCAGTACTTC. Protein product: CATSRDRLADSYEQYF. The rearrangement uses TRBV15 and TRBJ2-7, with 9 bases lining up with TRBD2. CDR1 is LNHNV and CDR2 is YYDKDF in the germline V gene (reference sequence). There are 16 residues in the CDR3. V lost 3 bases to trimming and J lost 0 bases; unmatched junction nucleotides: 6.

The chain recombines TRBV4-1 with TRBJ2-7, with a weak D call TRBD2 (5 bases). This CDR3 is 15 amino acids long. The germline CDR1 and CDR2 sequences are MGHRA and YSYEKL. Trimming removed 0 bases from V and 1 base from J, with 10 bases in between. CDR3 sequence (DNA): TGCGCCAGCAGCCAAGATCAGGACTTATCCTACGAGCAGTACTTC. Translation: CASSQDQDLSYEQYF.

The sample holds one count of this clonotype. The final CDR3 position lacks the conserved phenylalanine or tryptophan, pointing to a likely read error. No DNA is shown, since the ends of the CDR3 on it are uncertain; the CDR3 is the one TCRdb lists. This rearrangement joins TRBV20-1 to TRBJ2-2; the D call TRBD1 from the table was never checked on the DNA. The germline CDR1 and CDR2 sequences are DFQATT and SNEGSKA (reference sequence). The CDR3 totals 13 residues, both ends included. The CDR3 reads CSLGGSVSRGAVV.

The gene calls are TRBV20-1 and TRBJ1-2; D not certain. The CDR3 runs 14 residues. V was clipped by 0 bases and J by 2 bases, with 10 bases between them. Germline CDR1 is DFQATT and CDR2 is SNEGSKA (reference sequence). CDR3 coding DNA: TGCAGTGCTAGAGATCGTAAGAGCAACTATGGCTACACCTTC. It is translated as CSARDRKSNYGYTF.

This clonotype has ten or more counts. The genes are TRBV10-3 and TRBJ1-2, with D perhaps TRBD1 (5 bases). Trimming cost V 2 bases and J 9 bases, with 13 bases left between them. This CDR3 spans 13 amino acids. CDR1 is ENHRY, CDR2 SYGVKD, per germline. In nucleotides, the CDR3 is TGTGCCATCAGTGAGAAGGGGCGAGATAGCTACACCTTC. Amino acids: CAISEKGRDSYTF.

CDR3 sequence (DNA): TGCAGCGTTGAGGCAGGGGGCGGAGGGCCCCAGTACTTC. As protein: CSVEAGGGGPQYF. This chain uses TRBV29-1 with TRBJ2-5, with 8 bases lining up with TRBD1. The length of the CDR3 is 13 residues. Trimming cost V 3 bases and J 9 bases; bases outside gene matches: 9. Germline loops: CDR1 SQVTM, CDR2 ANQGSEA.

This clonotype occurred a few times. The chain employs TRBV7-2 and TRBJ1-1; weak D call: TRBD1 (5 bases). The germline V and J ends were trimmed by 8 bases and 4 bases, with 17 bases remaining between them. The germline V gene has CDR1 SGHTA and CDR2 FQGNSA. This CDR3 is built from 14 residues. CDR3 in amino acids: CASHNGAGSTEAFF. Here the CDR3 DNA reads TGTGCCAGCCACAACGGGGCAGGGAGCACTGAAGCTTTCTTT.

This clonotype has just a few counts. In DNA form, the CDR3 reads TGTGCCAGTATTTCCGTACGAAAAGCTTTCTTT. Encoded protein: CASISVRKAFF. This chain connects TRBV19 to TRBJ1-1; D is uncertain. V shed 7 bases and J shed 9 bases, with 12 bases lying between them. Germline V gene sequence: CDR1 LNHDA, CDR2 SQIVND (reference sequence). The CDR3 extends over 11 amino acids. Looking up the rest from reference TRBV19 and TRBJ1-1 gives the full variable domain: DGGITQSPKYLFRKEGQNVTLSCEQNLNHDAMYWYRQDPGQGLRLIYYSQIVNDFQKGDIAEGYSVSREKKESFPLTVTSAQKNPTAFYLCASISVRKAFFGQGTRLTVV.

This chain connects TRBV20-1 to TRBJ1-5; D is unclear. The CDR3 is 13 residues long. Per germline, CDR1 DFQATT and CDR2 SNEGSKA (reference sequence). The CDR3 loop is CSQDRSGNQPQHF. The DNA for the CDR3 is TGCAGCCAAGATCGGTCAGGCAATCAGCCCCAGCATTTT.

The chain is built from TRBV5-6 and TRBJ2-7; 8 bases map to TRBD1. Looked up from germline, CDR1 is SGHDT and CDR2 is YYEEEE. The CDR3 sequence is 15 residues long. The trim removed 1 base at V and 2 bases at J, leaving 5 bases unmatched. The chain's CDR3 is CASSLNQGATYEQYF. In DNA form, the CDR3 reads TGTGCCAGCAGCTTGAATCAGGGGGCGACCTACGAGCAGTACTTC.

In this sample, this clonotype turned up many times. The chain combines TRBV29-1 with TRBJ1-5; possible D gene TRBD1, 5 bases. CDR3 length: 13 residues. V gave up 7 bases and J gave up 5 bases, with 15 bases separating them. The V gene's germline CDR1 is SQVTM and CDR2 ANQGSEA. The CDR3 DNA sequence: TGCAGCGCTGGGGCGGGGGTAGATCAGCCCCAGCATTTT. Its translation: CSAGAGVDQPQHF.

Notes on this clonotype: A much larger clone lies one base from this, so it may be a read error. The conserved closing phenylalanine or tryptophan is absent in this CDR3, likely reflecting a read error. CDR3 region: CSARGTDFYQPQHS. In nucleotides, the CDR3 is TGCAGTGCTAGAGGGACAGACTTCTATCAGCCCCAGCATTCT. The chain couples TRBV20-1 to TRBJ1-5; a weak D match, TRBD1 (6 bases). Germline V CDR1 and CDR2: DFQATT, SNEGSKA (reference sequence). Trimming pared 1 base from V and 5 bases from J, leaving 12 bases between. The CDR3 totals 14 residues.

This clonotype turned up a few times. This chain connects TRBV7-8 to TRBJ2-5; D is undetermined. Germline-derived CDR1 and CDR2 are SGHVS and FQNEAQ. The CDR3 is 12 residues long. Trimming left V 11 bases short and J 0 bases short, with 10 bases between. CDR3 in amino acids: CAGSGNQETQYF. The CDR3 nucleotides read TGTGCCGGGTCCGGAAACCAAGAGACCCAGTACTTC.

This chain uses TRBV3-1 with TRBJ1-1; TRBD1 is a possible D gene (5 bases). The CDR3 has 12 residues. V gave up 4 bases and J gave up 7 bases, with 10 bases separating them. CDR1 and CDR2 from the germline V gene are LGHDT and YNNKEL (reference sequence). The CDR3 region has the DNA TGTGCCAGCAGCCCCCCGGGGGATGAAGCTTTCTTT. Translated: CASSPPGDEAFF.

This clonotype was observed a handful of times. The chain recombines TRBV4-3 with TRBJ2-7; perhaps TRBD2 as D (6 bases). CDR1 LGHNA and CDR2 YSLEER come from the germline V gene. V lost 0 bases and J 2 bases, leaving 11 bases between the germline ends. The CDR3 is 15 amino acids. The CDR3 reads CASSQEREVAYEQYF. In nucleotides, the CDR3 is TGCGCCAGCAGCCAAGAGAGGGAGGTCGCCTACGAGCAGTACTTC.

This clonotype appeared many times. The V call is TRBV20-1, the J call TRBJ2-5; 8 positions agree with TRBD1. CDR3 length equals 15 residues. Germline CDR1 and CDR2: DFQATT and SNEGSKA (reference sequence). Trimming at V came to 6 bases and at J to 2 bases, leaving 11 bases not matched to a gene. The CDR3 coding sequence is TGCAGTGCCGCGACAGGACAGGGACAGCAAGAGACCCAGTACTTC. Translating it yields CSAATGQGQQETQYF.

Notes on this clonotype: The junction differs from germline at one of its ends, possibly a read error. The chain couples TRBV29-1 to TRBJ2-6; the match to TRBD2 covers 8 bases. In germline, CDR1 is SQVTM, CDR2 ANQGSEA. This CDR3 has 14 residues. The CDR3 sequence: CSAYSGSGDNVLTF. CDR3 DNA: TGCAGCGCCTACAGCGGGAGTGGGGACAACGTCCTGACTTTC.

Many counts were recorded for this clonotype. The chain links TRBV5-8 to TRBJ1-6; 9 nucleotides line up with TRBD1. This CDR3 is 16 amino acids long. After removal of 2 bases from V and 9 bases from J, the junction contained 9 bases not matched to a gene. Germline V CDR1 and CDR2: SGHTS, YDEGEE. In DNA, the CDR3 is TGTGCCAGCAGCTTACGGGACAGGGTAAACGGTTCACCCCTCCACTTT. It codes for CASSLRDRVNGSPLHF. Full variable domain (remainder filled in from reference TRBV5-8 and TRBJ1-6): EAGVTQSPTHLIKTRGQQATLRCSPISGHTSVYWYQQALGLGLQFLLWYDEGEERNRGNFPPRFSGRQFPNYSSELNVNALELEDSALYLCASSLRDRVNGSPLHFGNGTRLTVT.